Each of the 8 T cell receptor beta chains below was sequenced from the same sample in a study of T-cell memory formation after mild COVID-19. TCRdb independently ran MiXCR on the 5' RACE reads; one entry per CDR3 protein. The sample has about 360,000 distinct CDR3 sequences, 10% to 15% seen once. Sample: PBMCs or a T cell subset sorted from them (not recorded which). The source of these receptors is a man younger than 35 who had mild COVID-19 (a few samples of this study predate the infection). Cell type and time point are not known.

There are a few counts of this clonotype. This chain's CDR3 is CANKRSADQETQYF. CDR3 sequence (DNA): TGTGCCAACAAACGCAGCGCCGACCAAGAGACCCAGTACTTC. The rearrangement uses TRBV6-6 and TRBJ2-5, with D unclear. The CDR3 loop spans 14 amino acids. Trimming left V 10 bases short and J 0 bases short, with 15 bases between. Per the germline V gene, CDR1 is MNHNY and CDR2 is SVGAGI (reference sequence).

This clonotype came up many times. The chain employs TRBV4-2 and TRBJ1-2; perhaps TRBD1 as D (5 bases). Deletions cut 2 bases from V and 8 bases from J, with 18 bases between. Looked up from germline, CDR1 is LGHNA and CDR2 is YNFKEQ. The CDR3 is 15 residues long. For the CDR3, the DNA is TGTGCCAGCAGCCAAACCGGGACCTTATTAAGAGGCTACACCTTC. Residues: CASSQTGTLLRGYTF.

The chain employs TRBV29-1 and TRBJ1-1, with D unresolved. CDR3 size: 16 residues. Germline V gene lookup returns CDR1 SQVTM and CDR2 ANQGSEA. Trimming took off 0 bases at V and 0 bases at J, with 14 bases between the two ends. CDR3 loop: CSVEDPIASMNTEAFF. DNA for the CDR3: TGCAGCGTTGAAGATCCCATTGCCAGCATGAACACTGAAGCTTTCTTT. Complete variable domain (other parts from reference TRBV29-1 and TRBJ1-1): SAVISQKPSRDICQRGTSLTIQCQVDSQVTMMFWYRQQPGQSLTLIATANQGSEATYESGFVIDKFPISRPNLTFSTLTVSNMSPEDSSIYLCSVEDPIASMNTEAFFGQGTRLTVV.

This clonotype was seen more than once but under ten times. The V and J genes are TRBV6-5 and TRBJ2-1, with D possibly matching TRBD1 (6 bases). The ends were cut back, 5 bases at V and 4 bases at J, with 12 bases in the middle. Germline CDR1 is MNHEY and CDR2 is SVGAGI. This CDR3 spans 14 amino acids. The CDR3 spells CASSQQGRYNEQFF. The CDR3 DNA reads TGTGCCAGCAGTCAACAGGGAAGGTACAATGAGCAGTTCTTC.

This clonotype was picked up a small number of times. This chain connects TRBV20-1 to TRBJ1-5; 7 bases are a match to TRBD1. Germline V gives CDR1 DFQATT, CDR2 SNEGSKA (reference sequence). The CDR3 consists of 13 residues. J was trimmed by 9 bases and V by 7 bases; bases with no gene match: 12. The CDR3 loop reads CSVAGTVGRPQHF. For the CDR3, the DNA is TGCAGTGTCGCCGGGACAGTGGGTCGGCCCCAGCATTTT.

The sample holds a few counts of this clonotype. The CDR3, as DNA: TGTGCCAGCAGTTACTCGAAGACAGTAGCAAGCTATGGCTACACCTTC. Translation: CASSYSKTVASYGYTF. The rearrangement links TRBV6-5 to TRBJ1-2; a possible D gene is TRBD1 (5 bases). CDR1 MNHEY and CDR2 SVGAGI come from the germline V gene. V lost 0 bases, J lost 4 bases, and 15 bases lay in between. The CDR3 has 16 residues.

This chain joins TRBV6-6 and TRBJ2-5; D perhaps matches TRBD2 (5 bases). This CDR3 comprises 13 residues. The V gene lost 6 bases and the J gene lost 5 bases, with 13 bases spanning the gap. CDR1 and CDR2 from the germline V gene are MNHNY and SVGAGI (reference sequence). The CDR3 DNA reads as TGTGCCAGCAGGCCTAACGGGGTCGAGACCCAGTACTTC. It translates to CASRPNGVETQYF.

The chain employs TRBV7-9 and TRBJ2-5; D gene ambiguous. Germline CDR1 reads SEHNR; CDR2 reads FQNEAQ (reference sequence). The CDR3 consists of 12 residues. V was cut by 5 bases and J by 5 bases, with 9 bases left in between. In nucleotides, the CDR3 is TGTGCCAGCAGCCCCCACGGGGAGACCCAGTACTTC. It is translated as CASSPHGETQYF. The full variable domain, its missing parts supplied by reference TRBV7-9 and TRBJ2-5, is DTGVSQNPRHKITKRGQNVTFRCDPISEHNRLYWYRQTLGQGPEFLTYFQNEAQLEKSRLLSDRFSAERPKGSFSTLEIQRTEQGDSAMYLCASSPHGETQYFGPGTRLLVL.